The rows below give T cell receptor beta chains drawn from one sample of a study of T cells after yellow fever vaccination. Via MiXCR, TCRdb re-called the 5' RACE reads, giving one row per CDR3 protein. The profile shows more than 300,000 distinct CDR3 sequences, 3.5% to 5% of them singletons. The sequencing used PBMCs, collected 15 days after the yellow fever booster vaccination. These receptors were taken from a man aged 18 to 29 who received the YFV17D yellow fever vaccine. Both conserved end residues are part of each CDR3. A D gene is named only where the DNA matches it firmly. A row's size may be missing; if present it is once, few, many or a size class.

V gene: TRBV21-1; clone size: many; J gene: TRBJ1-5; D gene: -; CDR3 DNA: TGTGCCAGCAGTTTAGCAACTCGGAATCAGCCCCAGCATTTT; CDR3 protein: CASSLATRNQPQHF
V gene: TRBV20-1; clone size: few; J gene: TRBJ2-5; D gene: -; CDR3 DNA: TGCAGTGCTAGTATTTTCCGGGTGGGGGGAGAGACCCAGTACTTC; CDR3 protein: CSASIFRVGGETQYF
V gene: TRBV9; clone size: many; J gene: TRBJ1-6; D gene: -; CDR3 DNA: TGTGCCAGCAGCGAGAGGGGGGACCGTAATTCACCCCTCCACTTT; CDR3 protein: CASSERGDRNSPLHF
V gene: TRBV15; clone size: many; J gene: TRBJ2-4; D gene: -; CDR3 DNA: TGTGCCACCAGCAGGGGAGAGGAGCCCAAAAACATTCAGTACTTC; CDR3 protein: CATSRGEEPKNIQYF
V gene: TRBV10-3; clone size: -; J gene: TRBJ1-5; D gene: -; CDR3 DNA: TGTGCCATCAGTGAGTCAGGGGCCTCGGATCAGCCCCAGCATTTT; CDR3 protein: CAISESGASDQPQHF
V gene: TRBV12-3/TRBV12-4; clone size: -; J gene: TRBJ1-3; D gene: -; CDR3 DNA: TGTGCCAGCAGTTTCGGGACACGAAACACCATATATTTT; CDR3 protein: CASSFGTRNTIYF
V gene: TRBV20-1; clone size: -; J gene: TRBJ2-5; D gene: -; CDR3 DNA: TGCAGTGCTAGAGACAGGGTAGTACCTCAAGAGACCCAGTACTTC; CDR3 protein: CSARDRVVPQETQYF
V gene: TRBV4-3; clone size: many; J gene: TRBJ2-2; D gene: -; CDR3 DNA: TGCGCCAGCAGCCGTTCGAGCCTGTCCAACACCGGGGAGCTGTTTTTT; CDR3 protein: CASSRSSLSNTGELFF
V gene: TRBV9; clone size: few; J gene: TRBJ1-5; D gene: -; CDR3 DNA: TGTGCCAGCAGCGTAGGGCAGGGAATGCAGCCCCAGCATTTT; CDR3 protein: CASSVGQGMQPQHF
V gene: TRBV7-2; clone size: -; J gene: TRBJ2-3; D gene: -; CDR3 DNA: TGTGCCAGCAGCTTAGGTCGCGGTCCCACAGATACGCAGTATTTT; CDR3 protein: CASSLGRGPTDTQYF
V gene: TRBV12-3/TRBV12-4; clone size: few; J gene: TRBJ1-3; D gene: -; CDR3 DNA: TGTGCCAGCAATAGAGACGGCTCTGGAAACACCATATATTTT; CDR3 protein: CASNRDGSGNTIYF
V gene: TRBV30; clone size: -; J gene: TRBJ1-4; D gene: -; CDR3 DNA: TGTGCCTGGAGTGTTGGTGGAGAAAAACTGTTTTTT; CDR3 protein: CAWSVGGEKLFF
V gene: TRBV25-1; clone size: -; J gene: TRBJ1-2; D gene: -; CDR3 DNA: TGTGCCAGCAGTGAGGAGACAGGTCTATATGGCTACACCTTC; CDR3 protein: CASSEETGLYGYTF
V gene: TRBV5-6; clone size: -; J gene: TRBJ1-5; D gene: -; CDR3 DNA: TGTGCCAGCAGCTTGGGACATTATAGCAATCAGCCCCAGCATTTT; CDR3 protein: CASSLGHYSNQPQHF
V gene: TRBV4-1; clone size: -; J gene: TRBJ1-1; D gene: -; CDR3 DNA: TGCGCCAGCAGCCAAGACGCAGGCAACATGAACACTGAAGCTTTCTTT; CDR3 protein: CASSQDAGNMNTEAFF
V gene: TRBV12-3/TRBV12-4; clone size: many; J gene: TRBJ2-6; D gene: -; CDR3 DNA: TGTGCCAGCAGTTTACGGTCTAGTGGGGCCAACGTCCTGACTTTC; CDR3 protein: CASSLRSSGANVLTF
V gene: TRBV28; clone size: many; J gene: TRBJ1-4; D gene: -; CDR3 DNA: TGTGCCAGCAGTTTTATAGATAATGAAAAACTGTTTTTT; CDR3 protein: CASSFIDNEKLFF
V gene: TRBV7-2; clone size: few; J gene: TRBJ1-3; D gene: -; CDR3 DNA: TGTGCCAGCAGCTTAGGGACATTTGGTTATGGAAACACCATATATTTT; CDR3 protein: CASSLGTFGYGNTIYF
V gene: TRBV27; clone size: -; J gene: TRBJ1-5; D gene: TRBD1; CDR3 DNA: TGTGCCAGCAGTTTATCCCGGACAGGAGTAGGCAATCAGCCCCAGCATTTT; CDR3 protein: CASSLSRTGVGNQPQHF
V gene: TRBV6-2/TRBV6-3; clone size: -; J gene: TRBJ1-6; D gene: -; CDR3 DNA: TGTGCCAGCAGTTACTCATCGGGATCACCCCTCCACTTT; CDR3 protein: CASSYSSGSPLHF
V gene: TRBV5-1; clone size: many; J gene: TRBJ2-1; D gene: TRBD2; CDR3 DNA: TGCGCCAGCAGCTTGGAGACTAGCGGGGGGTCCTACAATGAGCAGTTCTTC; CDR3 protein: CASSLETSGGSYNEQFF
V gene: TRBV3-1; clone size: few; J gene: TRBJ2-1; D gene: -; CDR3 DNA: TGTGCCAGCAGCCACGGGGTCAGGGTGTTCTTC; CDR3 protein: CASSHGVRVFF
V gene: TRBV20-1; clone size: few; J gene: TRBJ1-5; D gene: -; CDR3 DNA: TGCAGTGCTCAACCCGGGAATAGCAATCAGCCCCAGCATTTT; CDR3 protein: CSAQPGNSNQPQHF
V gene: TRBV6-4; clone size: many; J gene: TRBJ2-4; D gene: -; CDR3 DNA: TGTGCCAGCAGTCCCCGGGAGATAGCCAAAAACATTCAGTACTTC; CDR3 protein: CASSPREIAKNIQYF
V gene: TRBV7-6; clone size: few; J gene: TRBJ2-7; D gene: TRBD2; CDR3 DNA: TGTGCCAGCAGCTTAAAGGGACTAGCGGGGGGCCTGGTGGGAGAGCAGTACTTC; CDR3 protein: CASSLKGLAGGLVGEQYF
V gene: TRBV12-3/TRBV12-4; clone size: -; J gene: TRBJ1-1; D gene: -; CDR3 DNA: -; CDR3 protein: CASSSSDTEAFF
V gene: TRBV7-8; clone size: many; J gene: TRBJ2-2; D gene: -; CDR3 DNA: TGTGCCAGCAGCCAGGGCCGTGGGGAGCCGAACACCGGGGAGCTGTTTTTT; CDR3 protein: CASSQGRGEPNTGELFF
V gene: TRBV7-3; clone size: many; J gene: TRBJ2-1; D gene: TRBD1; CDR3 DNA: TGTGCCAGCAGCTCTACCGGGACAGGGACGTCCAATGAGCAGTTCTTC; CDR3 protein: CASSSTGTGTSNEQFF
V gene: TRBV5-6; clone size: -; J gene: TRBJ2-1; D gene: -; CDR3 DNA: TGTGCCAGCAATCGGCTCCTCAATGAGCAGTTCTTC; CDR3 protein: CASNRLLNEQFF
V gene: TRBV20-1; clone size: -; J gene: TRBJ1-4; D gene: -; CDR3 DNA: TGCAGTGCTAGGCTCAGGGGAGTCAATGAAAAACTGTTTTTT; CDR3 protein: CSARLRGVNEKLFF
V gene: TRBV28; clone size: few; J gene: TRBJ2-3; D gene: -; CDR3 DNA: TGTGCCAGCAGTTTATGGGGGACTCAATTAAGGGGGATAGATACGCAGTATTTT; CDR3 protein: CASSLWGTQLRGIDTQYF
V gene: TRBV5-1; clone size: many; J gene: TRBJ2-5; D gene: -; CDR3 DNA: TGCGCCAGCAGGGACGGACAAGAGACCCAGTACTTC; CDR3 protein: CASRDGQETQYF
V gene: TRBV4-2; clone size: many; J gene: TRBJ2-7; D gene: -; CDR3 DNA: TGTGCCAGCAGCCAAGATCTTCGGACGGGGGGCCAGTACTACGAGCAGTACTTC; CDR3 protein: CASSQDLRTGGQYYEQYF
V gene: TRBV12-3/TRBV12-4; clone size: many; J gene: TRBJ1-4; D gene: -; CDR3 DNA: TGTGCCAGCAGTTTGGGGCCGGGAGGGAACGAAAAACTGTTTTTT; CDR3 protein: CASSLGPGGNEKLFF
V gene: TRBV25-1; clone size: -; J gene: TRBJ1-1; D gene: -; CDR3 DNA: TGTGCCAGCACCCTGGGAGACATTAACACTGAAGCTTTCTTT; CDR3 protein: CASTLGDINTEAFF
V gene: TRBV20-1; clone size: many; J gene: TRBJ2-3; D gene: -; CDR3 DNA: TGCAGTGCTAGAGAAGGGGGTCGCACAGATACGCAGTATTTT; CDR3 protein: CSAREGGRTDTQYF
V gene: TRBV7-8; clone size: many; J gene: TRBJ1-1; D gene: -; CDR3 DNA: TGTGCCAGCAGCCCCGCGGGGGGCGAGGTGGCTTTCTTT; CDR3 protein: CASSPAGGEVAFF
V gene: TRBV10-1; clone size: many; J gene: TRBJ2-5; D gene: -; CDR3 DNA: TGCGCCAGCAGTGAGTCGACTCCGGCCAGCTACCAAGAGACCCAGTACTTC; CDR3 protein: CASSESTPASYQETQYF
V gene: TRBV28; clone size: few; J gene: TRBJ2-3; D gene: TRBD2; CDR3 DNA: TGTGCCAGCAGTTTCTCCCTTAGCGGGGCGGGGGAGGGTACGCAGTATTTT; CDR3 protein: CASSFSLSGAGEGTQYF
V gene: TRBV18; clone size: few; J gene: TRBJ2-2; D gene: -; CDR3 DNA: TGTGCCAGCTCACCAATCACAGGGAACACCGGGGAGCTGTTTTTT; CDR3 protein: CASSPITGNTGELFF
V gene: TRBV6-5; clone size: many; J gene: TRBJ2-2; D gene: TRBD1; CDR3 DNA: TGTGCCAGCAGTGCCGTCGGGACAGGGGCGGGCGGGGAGCTGTTTTTT; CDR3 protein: CASSAVGTGAGGELFF
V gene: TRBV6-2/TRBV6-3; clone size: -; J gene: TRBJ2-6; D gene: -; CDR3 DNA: TGTGCCAGCGGCCGCGCGTGGGCTGGGGCCAACGTCCTGACTTTC; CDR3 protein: CASGRAWAGANVLTF
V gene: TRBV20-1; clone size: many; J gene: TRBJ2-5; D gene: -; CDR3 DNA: TGCAGTGCTAGGAGCCATCAAGAGACCCAGTACTTC; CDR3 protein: CSARSHQETQYF
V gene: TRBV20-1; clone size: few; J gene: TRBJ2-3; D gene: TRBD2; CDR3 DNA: TGCAGTGCTAGGGCTAGCGGGGGGGCCCGAGATACGCAGTATTTT; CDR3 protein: CSARASGGARDTQYF